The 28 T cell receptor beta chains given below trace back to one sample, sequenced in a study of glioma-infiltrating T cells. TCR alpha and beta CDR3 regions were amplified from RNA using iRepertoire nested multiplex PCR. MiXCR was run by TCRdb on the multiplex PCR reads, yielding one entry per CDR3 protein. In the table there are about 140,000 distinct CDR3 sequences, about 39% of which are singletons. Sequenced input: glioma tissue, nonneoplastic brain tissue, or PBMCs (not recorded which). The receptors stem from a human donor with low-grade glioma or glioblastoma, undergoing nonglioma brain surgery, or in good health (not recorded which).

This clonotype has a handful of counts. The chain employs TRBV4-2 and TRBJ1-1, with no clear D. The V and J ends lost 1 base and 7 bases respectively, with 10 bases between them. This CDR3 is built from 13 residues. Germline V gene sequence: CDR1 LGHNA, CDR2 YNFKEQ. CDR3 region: CASSQVTRNEAFF. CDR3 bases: TGTGCCAGCAGCCAAGTCACTAGGAATGAAGCTTTCTTT.

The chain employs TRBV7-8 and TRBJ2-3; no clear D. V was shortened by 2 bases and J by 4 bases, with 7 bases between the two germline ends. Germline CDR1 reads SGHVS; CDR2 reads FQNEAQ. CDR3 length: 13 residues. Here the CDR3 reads CASSLSPPDTQYF. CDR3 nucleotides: TGTGCCAGCAGCTTAAGCCCGCCAGATACGCAGTATTTT.

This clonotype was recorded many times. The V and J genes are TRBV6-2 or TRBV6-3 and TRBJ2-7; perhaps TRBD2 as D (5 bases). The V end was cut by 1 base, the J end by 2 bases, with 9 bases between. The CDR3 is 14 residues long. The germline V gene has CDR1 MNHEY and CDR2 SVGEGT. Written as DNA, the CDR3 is TGTGCCAGCAGTTACTACGGGAACACCTACGAGCAGTACTTC. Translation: CASSYYGNTYEQYF.

Written as DNA, the CDR3 is TGTGCCAGCAGTCTAGATGATAAGGGGAGAAGGAATGAGCAGTTCTTC. Translating it yields CASSLDDKGRRNEQFF. The chain combines TRBV28 with TRBJ2-1; either TRBD1 or TRBD2 may supply D (5 bases each). V was shortened by 5 bases and J by 7 bases, with 21 bases between the two germline ends. From germline, CDR1 is MDHEN and CDR2 SYDVKM. The CDR3 runs to 16 residues. The variable domain in full, completed from reference TRBV28 and TRBJ2-1, reads DVKVTQSSRYLVKRTGEKVFLECVQDMDHENMFWYRQDPGLGLRLIYFSYDVKMKEKGDIPEGYSVSREKKERFSLILESASTNQTSMYLCASSLDDKGRRNEQFFGPGTRLTVL.

The CDR3 DNA reads as TGTGCCACCAGCAGAGCCGCAGCGGACTACAATGAGCAGTTCTTC. Translating gives CATSRAAADYNEQFF. This chain joins TRBV15 and TRBJ2-1; a weak D match, TRBD2 (5 bases). V lost 1 base and J lost 3, with 10 bases in between. The CDR3 length is 15 residues. In germline, CDR1 is LNHNV, CDR2 YYDKDF (reference sequence). The entire variable domain, with the rest obtained from reference TRBV15 and TRBJ2-1, is as follows: DAMVIQNPRYQVTQFGKPVTLSCSQTLNHNVMYWYQQKSSQAPKLLFHYYDKDFNNEADTPDNFQSRRPNTSFCFLDIRSPGLGDTAMYLCATSRAAADYNEQFFGPGTRLTVL.

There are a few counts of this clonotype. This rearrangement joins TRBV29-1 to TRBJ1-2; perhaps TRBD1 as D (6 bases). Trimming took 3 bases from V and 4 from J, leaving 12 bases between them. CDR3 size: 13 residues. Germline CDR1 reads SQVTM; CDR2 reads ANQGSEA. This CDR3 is CSVDLQGIYGYTF. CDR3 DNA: TGCAGCGTTGACTTACAGGGTATCTATGGCTACACCTTC.

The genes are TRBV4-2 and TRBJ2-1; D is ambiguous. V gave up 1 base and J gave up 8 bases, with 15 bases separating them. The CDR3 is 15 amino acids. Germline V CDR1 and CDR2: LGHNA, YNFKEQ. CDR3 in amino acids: CASSQGNGDFDEQFF. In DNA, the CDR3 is TGTGCCAGCAGCCAAGGTAACGGTGATTTCGATGAGCAGTTCTTC.

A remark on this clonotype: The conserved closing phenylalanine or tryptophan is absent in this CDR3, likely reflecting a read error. CDR3 sequence (DNA): TGTGCCAGCAGCCCAGACACGTCCTACGAGCAGTACTTG. As protein: CASSPDTSYEQYL. V gene TRBV7-8 combines with J gene TRBJ2-7; no clear D gene. The germline CDR1 and CDR2 sequences are SGHVS and FQNEAQ. The CDR3 has 13 amino acids. Trimming left V 5 bases short and J 1 base short, with 9 bases between.

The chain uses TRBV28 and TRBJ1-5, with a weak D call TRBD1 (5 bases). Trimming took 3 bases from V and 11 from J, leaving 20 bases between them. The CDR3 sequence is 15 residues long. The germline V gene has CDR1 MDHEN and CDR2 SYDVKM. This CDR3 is CASSFRQGRVSAQHF. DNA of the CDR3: TGTGCCAGCAGTTTTCGGCAGGGCCGGGTATCAGCCCAGCATTTT. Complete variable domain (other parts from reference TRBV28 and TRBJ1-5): DVKVTQSSRYLVKRTGEKVFLECVQDMDHENMFWYRQDPGLGLRLIYFSYDVKMKEKGDIPEGYSVSREKKERFSLILESASTNQTSMYLCASSFRQGRVSAQHFGDGTRLSIL.

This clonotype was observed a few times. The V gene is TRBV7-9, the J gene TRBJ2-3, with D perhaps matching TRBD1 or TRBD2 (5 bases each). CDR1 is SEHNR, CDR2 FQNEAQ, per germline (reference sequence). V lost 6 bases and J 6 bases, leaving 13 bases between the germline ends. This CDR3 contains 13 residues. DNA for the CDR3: TGTGCCAGCAGTACCCGGGGCCCCGATACGCAGTATTTT. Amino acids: CASSTRGPDTQYF.

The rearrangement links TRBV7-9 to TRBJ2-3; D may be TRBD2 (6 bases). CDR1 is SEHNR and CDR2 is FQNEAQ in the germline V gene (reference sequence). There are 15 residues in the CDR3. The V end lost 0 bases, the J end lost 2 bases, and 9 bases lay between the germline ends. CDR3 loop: CASSLARGATDTQYF. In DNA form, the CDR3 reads TGTGCCAGCAGCTTAGCGCGGGGAGCCACAGATACGCAGTATTTT.

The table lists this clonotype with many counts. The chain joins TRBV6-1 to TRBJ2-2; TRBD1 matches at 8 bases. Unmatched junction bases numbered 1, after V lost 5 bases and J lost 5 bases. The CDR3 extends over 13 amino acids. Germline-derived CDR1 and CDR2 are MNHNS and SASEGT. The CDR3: CASSWTGTGELFF. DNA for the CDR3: TGTGCCAGCAGTTGGACAGGGACCGGGGAGCTGTTTTTT.

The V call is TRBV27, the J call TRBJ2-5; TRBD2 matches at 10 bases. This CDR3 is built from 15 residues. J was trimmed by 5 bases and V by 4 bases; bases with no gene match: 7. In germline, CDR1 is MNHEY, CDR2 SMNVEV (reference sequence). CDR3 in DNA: TGTGCCAGCAGTTCCCTAGCGGGAGTAATGGAGACCCAGTACTTC. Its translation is CASSSLAGVMETQYF.

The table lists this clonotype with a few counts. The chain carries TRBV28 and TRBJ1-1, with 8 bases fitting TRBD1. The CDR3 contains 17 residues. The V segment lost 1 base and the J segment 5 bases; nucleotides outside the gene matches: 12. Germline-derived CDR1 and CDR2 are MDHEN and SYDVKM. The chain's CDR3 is CASSLSLRTGSGTEAFF. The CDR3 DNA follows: TGTGCCAGCAGTTTATCACTAAGGACAGGGTCGGGGACTGAAGCTTTCTTT.

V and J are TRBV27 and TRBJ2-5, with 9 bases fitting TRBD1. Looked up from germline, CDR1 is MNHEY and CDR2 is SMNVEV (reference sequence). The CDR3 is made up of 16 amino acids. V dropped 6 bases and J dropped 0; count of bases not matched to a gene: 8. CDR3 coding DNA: TGTGCCAGCAGCTCGCTGACAGGGGGGTACCAAGAGACCCAGTACTTC. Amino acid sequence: CASSSLTGGYQETQYF.

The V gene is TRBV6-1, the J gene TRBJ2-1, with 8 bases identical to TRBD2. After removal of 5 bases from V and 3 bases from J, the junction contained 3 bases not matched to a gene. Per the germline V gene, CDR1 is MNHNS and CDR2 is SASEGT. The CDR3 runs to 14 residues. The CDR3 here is CASSLLAVYNEQFF. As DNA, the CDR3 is TGTGCCAGCAGTTTACTAGCGGTCTACAATGAGCAGTTCTTC.

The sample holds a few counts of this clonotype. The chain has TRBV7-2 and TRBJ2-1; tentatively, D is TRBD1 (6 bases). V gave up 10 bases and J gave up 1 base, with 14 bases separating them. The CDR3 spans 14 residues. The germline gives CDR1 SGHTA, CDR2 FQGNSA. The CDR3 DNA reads TGTGCCACCAACAGGGTTGGTTCCTACAATGAGCAGTTCTTC. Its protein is CATNRVGSYNEQFF. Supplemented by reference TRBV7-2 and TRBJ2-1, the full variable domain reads GAGVSQSPSNKVTEKGKDVELRCDPISGHTALYWYRQSLGQGLEFLIYFQGNSAPDKSGLPSDRFSAERTGGSVSTLTIQRTQQEDSAVYLCATNRVGSYNEQFFGPGTRLTVL.

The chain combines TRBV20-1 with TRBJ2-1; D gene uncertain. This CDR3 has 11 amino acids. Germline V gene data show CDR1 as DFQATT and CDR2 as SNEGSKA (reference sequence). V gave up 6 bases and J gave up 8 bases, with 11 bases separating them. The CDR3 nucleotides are TGCAGTGCACTACAAGTCGATGAGCAGTTCTTC. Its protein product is CSALQVDEQFF.

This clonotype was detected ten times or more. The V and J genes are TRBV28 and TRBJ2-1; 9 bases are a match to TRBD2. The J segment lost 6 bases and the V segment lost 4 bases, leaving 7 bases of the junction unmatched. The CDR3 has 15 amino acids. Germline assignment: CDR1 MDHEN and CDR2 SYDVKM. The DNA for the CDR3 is TGTGCCAGCAGTTCGGCGGGAGGGGGCCGCAATGAGCAGTTCTTC. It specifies CASSSAGGGRNEQFF.

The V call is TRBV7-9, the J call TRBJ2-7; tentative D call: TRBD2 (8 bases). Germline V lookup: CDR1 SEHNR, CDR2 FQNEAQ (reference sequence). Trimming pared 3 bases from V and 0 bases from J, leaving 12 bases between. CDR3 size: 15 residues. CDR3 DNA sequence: TGTGCCAGCAGCTTCGGGAGGGACAGCTCCTACGAGCAGTACTTC. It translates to CASSFGRDSSYEQYF.

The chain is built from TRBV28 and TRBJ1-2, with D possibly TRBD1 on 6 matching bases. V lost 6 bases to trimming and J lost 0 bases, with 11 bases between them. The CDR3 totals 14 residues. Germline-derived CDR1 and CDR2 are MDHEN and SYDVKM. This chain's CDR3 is CASSPGVPNYGYTF. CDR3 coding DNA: TGTGCCAGCAGCCCAGGGGTCCCTAACTATGGCTACACCTTC.

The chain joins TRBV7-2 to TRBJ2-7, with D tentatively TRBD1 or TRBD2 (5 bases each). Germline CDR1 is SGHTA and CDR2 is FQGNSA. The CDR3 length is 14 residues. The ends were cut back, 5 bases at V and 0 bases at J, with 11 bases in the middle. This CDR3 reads CASSRDRYSYEQYF. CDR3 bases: TGTGCCAGCAGCCGGGACCGATACTCCTACGAGCAGTACTTC.

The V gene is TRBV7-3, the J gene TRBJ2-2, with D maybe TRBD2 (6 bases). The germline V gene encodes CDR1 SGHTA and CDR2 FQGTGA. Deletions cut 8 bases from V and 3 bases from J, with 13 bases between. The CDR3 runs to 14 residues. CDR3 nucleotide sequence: TGTGCCAGCCGCTCCAGCGGGTACACCGGGGAGCTGTTTTTT. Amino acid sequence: CASRSSGYTGELFF.

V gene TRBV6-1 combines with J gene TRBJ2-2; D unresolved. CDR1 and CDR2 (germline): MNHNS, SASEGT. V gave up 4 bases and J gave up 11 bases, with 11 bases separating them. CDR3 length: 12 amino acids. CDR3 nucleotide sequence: TGTGCCAGCAGTGTGGGCGACGGTGAGCTGTTTTTT. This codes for CASSVGDGELFF.

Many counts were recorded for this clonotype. CDR3 bases: TGTGCCAGCAGTTTAAGAGGACAGGGCAAAGAGACCCAGTACTTC. It specifies CASSLRGQGKETQYF. The genes are TRBV27 and TRBJ2-5; 8 bases are a match to TRBD1. The V and J ends lost 2 bases and 3 bases, in that order; junction bases with no gene match: 5. In germline, CDR1 is MNHEY, CDR2 SMNVEV (reference sequence). The CDR3 extends over 15 amino acids.

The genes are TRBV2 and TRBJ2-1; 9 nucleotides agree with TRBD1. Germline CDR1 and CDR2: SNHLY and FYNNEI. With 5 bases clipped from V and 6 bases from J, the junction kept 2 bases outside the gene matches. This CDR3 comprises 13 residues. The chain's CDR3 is CASSRTGVNEQFF. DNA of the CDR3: TGTGCCAGCAGTAGGACAGGGGTCAATGAGCAGTTCTTC.

The CDR3, as DNA: TGCAGTGCTAGAGACGCGACGGGATGGAGCAATCAGCCCCAGCATTTT. It codes for CSARDATGWSNQPQHF. The J gene is TRBJ1-5, the V gene TRBV20-1, with D uncertain. The CDR3 contains 16 residues. Germline V gene data show CDR1 as DFQATT and CDR2 as SNEGSKA (reference sequence). Trimming left V 0 bases short and J 1 base short, with 13 bases between.

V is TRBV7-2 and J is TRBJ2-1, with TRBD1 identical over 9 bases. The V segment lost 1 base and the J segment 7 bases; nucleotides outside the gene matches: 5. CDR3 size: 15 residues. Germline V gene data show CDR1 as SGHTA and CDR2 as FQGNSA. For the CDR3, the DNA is TGTGCCAGCAGCTTAGGGACAGGGGCGTTGAATGAGCAGTTCTTC. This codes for CASSLGTGALNEQFF.